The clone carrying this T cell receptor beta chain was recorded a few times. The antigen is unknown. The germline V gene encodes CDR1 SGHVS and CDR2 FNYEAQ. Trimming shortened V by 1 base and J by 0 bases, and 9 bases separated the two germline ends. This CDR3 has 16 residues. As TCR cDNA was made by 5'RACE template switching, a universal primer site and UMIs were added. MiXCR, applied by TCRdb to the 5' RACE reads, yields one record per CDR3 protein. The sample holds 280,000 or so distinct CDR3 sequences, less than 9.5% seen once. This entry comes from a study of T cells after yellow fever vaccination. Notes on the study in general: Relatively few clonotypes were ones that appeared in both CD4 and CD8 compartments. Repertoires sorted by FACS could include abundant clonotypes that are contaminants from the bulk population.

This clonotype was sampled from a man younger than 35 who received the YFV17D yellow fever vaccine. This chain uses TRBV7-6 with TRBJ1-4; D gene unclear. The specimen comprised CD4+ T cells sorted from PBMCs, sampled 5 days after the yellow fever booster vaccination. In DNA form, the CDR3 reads TGTGCCAGCAGCTTAGAGGTGGCTGCAACTAATGAAAAACTGTTTTTT. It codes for CASSLEVAATNEKLFF.